These 31 T cell receptor beta chains share one sample of origin, sequenced in a study of kidney transplant recipient with SARS-CoV-2 infection. TCRdb analysed the reads with MiXCR anew, one entry per CDR3 protein. This table has about 240,000 distinct CDR3 sequences, around 26% appearing once. This specimen was a blood sample, taken at baseline and between days 110 and 120 from a kidney transplant recipient. These receptors were obtained from a male patient aged 30 to 40 who had COVID-19 and was a kidney transplant recipient. Some T cells may be transferred from the graft donor.

In its sample, this clonotype was seen many times. The rearrangement uses TRBV19 and TRBJ1-4; TRBD1 is a possible D gene (5 bases). The CDR3 is 13 amino acids. Trimming took 5 bases from V and 3 from J, leaving 7 bases between them. From germline, CDR1 is LNHDA and CDR2 SQIVND (reference sequence). CDR3 DNA: TGTGCCAGTAGTGGGGGATCTAATGAAAAACTGTTTTTT. Amino acids: CASSGGSNEKLFF.

Points on this clonotype: A read error may be the cause here, since a much bigger clone is one base away. This rearrangement joins TRBV10-1 to TRBJ2-7; D gene uncertain. Per germline, CDR1 WNHNN and CDR2 SYGVQD (reference sequence). Trimming shortened V by 6 bases and J by 3 bases, and 15 bases separated the two germline ends. This CDR3 comprises 14 residues. This CDR3 reads CASSDGCDLYEQYF. The CDR3 DNA reads TGCGCCAGCAGCGACGGTTGCGACCTCTACGAGCAGTACTTC.

This clonotype was counted ten times or more. V is TRBV5-3 and J is TRBJ1-2; D is undetermined. TRBV5-3 is placed among ORFs of uncertain function. Trimming removed 7 bases from V and 4 bases from J, with 23 bases in between. The CDR3 runs 16 residues. This chain's CDR3 is CARGDAVVRKTYGYTF. The CDR3 bases are TGTGCCAGAGGGGATGCAGTGGTGAGAAAGACCTATGGCTACACCTTC.

On this clonotype: A clone one base away is much larger, so this may be a read error. The J gene is TRBJ1-2, the V gene TRBV19, with D perhaps matching TRBD1 (5 bases). This CDR3 comprises 14 residues. Germline CDR1 is LNHDA and CDR2 is SQIVND (reference sequence). The CDR3, as DNA: TGTGCCAGTAGCCCCAGGGACCCGGACTATGGCTGCACCTTC. Translating gives CASSPRDPDYGCTF.

This clonotype was counted many times. The chain joins TRBV5-8 to TRBJ2-7, with 7 bases aligning to TRBD1. This CDR3 has 13 amino acids. With V trimmed by 7 bases and J by 4 bases, 8 bases remained unmatched. Germline assignment: CDR1 SGHTS and CDR2 YDEGEE. CDR3 DNA: TGTGCCAGCTATAGGGGACAGTCTTACGAGCAGTACTTC. Translated, it gives CASYRGQSYEQYF.

About this clonotype itself: Being one base from a much bigger clone, this may be a read error. The CDR3 sequence is CASSWITGELFF. The CDR3 region has the DNA TGTGCCAGCAGTTGGATAACCGGGGAGCTGTTTTTT. The rearrangement joins TRBV5-4 to TRBJ2-2; D ambiguous. The CDR3 extends over 12 amino acids. V lost 5 bases and J 5 bases, leaving 7 bases between the germline ends. Per germline, CDR1 SGHNT and CDR2 YYREEE (reference sequence).

At least ten counts were recorded for this clonotype. The chain is built from TRBV7-7 and TRBJ1-2; D remains ambiguous. V dropped 5 bases and J dropped 4 bases, with 23 bases sitting between them. Germline V gives CDR1 SSHAT, CDR2 FNYEAQ (reference sequence). The CDR3 runs to 17 residues. As DNA, the CDR3 is TGTGCCAGCAGCCGGCAATCTAAGTGCCGAAAGACCTATGGCTACACCTTC. This gives the protein CASSRQSKCRKTYGYTF.

Notes on this clonotype: Lacking the conserved final phenylalanine or tryptophan, this CDR3 likely reflects a read error. The chain employs TRBV20-1 and TRBJ1-1; the D gene is possibly TRBD1 (6 bases). The germline gives CDR1 DFQATT, CDR2 SNEGSKA (reference sequence). The CDR3 length is 15 residues. The CDR3 sequence: CSARGGHTMNTEAFL. The CDR3 nucleotides are TGCAGTGCCAGAGGGGGACACACCATGAACACTGAAGCTTTCCTT.

This clonotype was counted ten times or more. The CDR3 loop reads CASSCIVFTRKTYGYTF. CDR3 in DNA: TGTGCCAGCAGCTGCATAGTGTTTACCCGAAAGACCTATGGCTACACCTTC. The chain uses TRBV7-8 and TRBJ1-2; D remains unclear. The length of the CDR3 is 17 residues. With 4 bases removed from V and 4 bases from J, the gap between germline ends came to 22 bases. CDR1 SGHVS and CDR2 FQNEAQ come from the germline V gene.

Notes on this clonotype: A much larger clone differs by one base, so this may be a read error. The rearrangement joins TRBV10-3 to TRBJ1-2; TRBD1 matches 8 bases. CDR1 and CDR2 from the germline V gene are ENHRY and SYGVKD. The CDR3 is made up of 16 amino acids. The CDR3 DNA sequence: TGTGCCATCAGTGATTCGAATGGACAGGGATGGTATGGCTGCACCTTC. Amino acid sequence: CAISDSNGQGWYGCTF.

This clonotype was found many times. V is TRBV6-5 and J is TRBJ1-4, with 10 nucleotides matching TRBD1. Trimming at V came to 0 bases and at J to 8 bases, leaving 6 bases not matched to a gene. The CDR3 spans 16 residues. Germline V lookup: CDR1 MNHEY, CDR2 SVGAGI. CDR3 nucleotide sequence: TGTGCCAGCAGTTACTCCAGCGGACAGGGGGGCGAAAAACTGTTTTTT. Translation gives CASSYSSGQGGEKLFF.

This clonotype was picked up many times. V is TRBV6-2 or TRBV6-3 and J is TRBJ1-2, with unresolved D. CDR1 is MNHEY and CDR2 is SVGEGT in the germline V gene. The CDR3 has 17 amino acids. Trimming took 5 bases from V and 4 from J, leaving 23 bases between them. The CDR3 DNA reads TGTGCCAGCAGTATGCGCTACTGCATCGGAAAGACCTATGGCTACACCTTC. Translating gives CASSMRYCIGKTYGYTF.

This clonotype was seen at least ten times. The CDR3 DNA reads TGTGCCAGCAGGGGCGACAGGGCGATTCGTGAAAAACTGTTTTTT. This sequence encodes CASRGDRAIREKLFF. The chain has TRBV6-5 and TRBJ1-4, with 7 bases aligning to TRBD1. Germline V gene lookup returns CDR1 MNHEY and CDR2 SVGAGI. The CDR3 is 15 amino acids. V dropped 6 bases and J dropped 7; count of bases not matched to a gene: 11.

This clonotype was detected a few times. The CDR3 here is CSATGQGQETQYF. The CDR3, as DNA: TGCAGTGCTACCGGACAGGGCCAAGAGACCCAGTACTTC. The chain uses TRBV20-1 and TRBJ2-5; TRBD1 matches 8 bases. From germline, CDR1 is DFQATT and CDR2 SNEGSKA (reference sequence). Trimming took 4 bases from V and 1 from J; bases not matched to a gene: 2. There are 13 residues in the CDR3.

This clonotype was seen ten or more times. The rearrangement uses TRBV10-1 and TRBJ1-1, with unresolved D. The CDR3 is 11 residues long. V lost 6 bases and J 5 bases, leaving 7 bases between the germline ends. Germline CDR1 and CDR2: WNHNN and SYGVQD (reference sequence). CDR3 DNA: TGCGCCAGCAGACCAGAGACTGAAGCTTTCTTT. It specifies CASRPETEAFF.

The sample holds many counts of this clonotype. The gene calls are TRBV12-5 and TRBJ2-3; 8 nucleotides line up with TRBD1. J was trimmed by 4 bases and V by 5 bases; bases with no gene match: 11. Germline V gene sequence: CDR1 LGHNT, CDR2 FRNRAP. CDR3 length: 16 residues. CDR3: CASGNPGGEGSDTQYF. In DNA, the CDR3 is TGTGCTAGTGGTAACCCAGGGGGCGAGGGGTCAGATACGCAGTATTTT.

This clonotype showed up many times. The V gene is TRBV5-5, the J gene TRBJ1-2; no firm D call. V lost 1 base and J 0 bases, leaving 10 bases between the germline ends. Germline V CDR1 and CDR2: SGHKS, YYEKEE (reference sequence). CDR3 length: 15 amino acids. CDR3 DNA: TGTGCCAGCAGCTTGTCAGGAAGATCTAACTATGGCTACACCTTC. This sequence encodes CASSLSGRSNYGYTF. Full variable domain (rest looked up from reference TRBV5-5 and TRBJ1-2): DAGVTQSPTHLIKTRGQQVTLRCSPISGHKSVSWYQQVLGQGPQFIFQYYEKEERGRGNFPDRFSARQFPNYSSELNVNALLLGDSALYLCASSLSGRSNYGYTFGSGTRLTVV.

A word on this clonotype: A read error is possible here, since a much larger clone lies one base away. The conserved final phenylalanine or tryptophan is absent from the CDR3, which likely points to a read error. This chain connects TRBV3-1 to TRBJ1-1; no firm D call. Germline V CDR1 and CDR2: LGHDT, YNNKEL (reference sequence). This CDR3 comprises 17 residues. The V and J ends lost 5 bases and 4 bases respectively, with 23 bases between them. The CDR3, as DNA: TGTGCCAGCAGCGGGGTTCATCCCATTTCAATTCGCACTGAAGCTTTCCTT. This encodes CASSGVHPISIRTEAFL.

As regards this clonotype: One junction end does not reproduce the germline sequence, and a read error may be involved. The chain combines TRBV12-3 or TRBV12-4 with TRBJ1-5; 7 bases match TRBD1. This CDR3 spans 16 amino acids. The CDR3 nucleotides read TGTGCCAGCAGGCGGAAGACAGGGACTAGCAATCAGCCCCGGCATTTT. Residues: CASRRKTGTSNQPRHF.

Comment on this clonotype: The DNA is omitted, as the CDR3 cannot be located on it reliably, and the CDR3 follows TCRdb's listing. This rearrangement joins TRBV27 to TRBJ2-1; TRBD1 is taken as the D call from the table, unchecked against the DNA. Germline CDR1 is MNHEY and CDR2 is SMNVEV (reference sequence). The CDR3 sequence runs 20 residues, both termini included. CDR3 region: CASSPLDWRFGTGAVLEQLF.

This clonotype was counted many times. This chain uses TRBV5-3 with TRBJ1-2; D is uncertain. TRBV5-3 is an open reading frame, and its role is uncertain. This CDR3 spans 16 amino acids. V was cut by 7 bases and J by 4 bases, with 23 bases left in between. This chain's CDR3 is CARVKIVVRKTYGYTF. CDR3 nucleotides: TGTGCCAGAGTAAAAATAGTGGTGAGAAAGACCTATGGCTACACCTTC.

The rearrangement joins TRBV5-6 to TRBJ1-1; D is possibly TRBD1 (6 bases). Germline loops: CDR1 SGHDT, CDR2 YYEEEE. Between the trimmed V and J ends, which lost 4 bases and 0 bases, there was a span of 13 bases. The CDR3 runs to 15 residues. The CDR3 DNA is TGTGCCAGCAGCCAAGACAGGATCATGAACACTGAAGCTTTCTTT. It encodes CASSQDRIMNTEAFF. Drawing the rest from reference TRBV5-6 and TRBJ1-1, the complete variable domain is DAGVTQSPTHLIKTRGQQVTLRCSPKSGHDTVSWYQQALGQGPQFIFQYYEEEERQRGNFPDRFSGHQFPNYSSELNVNALLLGDSALYLCASSQDRIMNTEAFFGQGTRLTVV.

Comments on this clonotype: This may come from a read error, since a much larger clone is one base off. The rearrangement links TRBV19 to TRBJ1-1; no clear D. The germline V gene encodes CDR1 LNHDA and CDR2 SQIVND (reference sequence). The germline V and J ends were trimmed by 10 bases and 8 bases, with 20 bases remaining between them. The CDR3 has 13 residues. The CDR3 spells CANNIGIGGEAFF. In DNA form, the CDR3 reads TGTGCCAATAATATTGGAATCGGTGGGGAAGCTTTCTTT. Combining the CDR3 with reference TRBV19 and TRBJ1-1 gives the whole variable domain DGGITQSPKYLFRKEGQNVTLSCEQNLNHDAMYWYRQDPGQGLRLIYYSQIVNDFQKGDIAEGYSVSREKKESFPLTVTSAQKNPTAFYLCANNIGIGGEAFFGQGTRLTVV.

This clonotype was counted at least ten times. The rearrangement uses TRBV3-1 and TRBJ2-1; 11 positions match TRBD2. Germline values: CDR1 LGHDT, CDR2 YNNKEL (reference sequence). CDR3 size: 15 residues. V dropped 1 base and J dropped 9; count of bases not matched to a gene: 5. In DNA, the CDR3 is TGTGCCAGCAGCCAAGTGACTAGCGGGATTGGTGAGCAGTTCTTC. Translated, it gives CASSQVTSGIGEQFF.

V gene TRBV10-3 combines with J gene TRBJ2-3, with TRBD2 identical over 9 bases. CDR3 length equals 14 residues. The V segment lost 4 bases and the J segment 7 bases; nucleotides outside the gene matches: 6. CDR1 is ENHRY, CDR2 SYGVKD, per germline. CDR3 residues: CAISGGGGENTQYF. The CDR3 nucleotides read TGTGCCATCAGTGGCGGGGGGGGCGAAAATACGCAGTATTTT.

This clonotype was recorded many times. CDR3 sequence reads: CASSQGASRSEQYF. In DNA form, the CDR3 reads TGCGCCAGCAGCCAGGGCGCTAGCCGAAGCGAGCAGTACTTC. V and J are TRBV4-3 and TRBJ2-7; weak D call: TRBD2 (5 bases). Trimming left V 3 bases short and J 6 bases short, with 15 bases between. CDR3 length equals 14 residues. Germline values: CDR1 LGHNA, CDR2 YSLEER.

On this clonotype itself: A much more abundant neighbour one base away suggests this may be a read error. The rearrangement links TRBV3-1 to TRBJ2-7, with D unresolved. The V gene's germline CDR1 is LGHDT and CDR2 YNNKEL (reference sequence). The CDR3 is 13 residues long. The CDR3 here is CANSQDHYYEQYF. CDR3 nucleotide sequence: TGTGCCAACAGCCAAGACCATTACTACGAGCAGTACTTC.

This clonotype showed up many times. This sequence joins TRBV6-6 and TRBJ1-2, with 7 bases fitting TRBD1. CDR3 size: 14 residues. The junction had 14 bases not matched to a gene; V was cut back by 8 bases and J by 8 bases. Germline V gene data show CDR1 as MNHNY and CDR2 as SVGAGI (reference sequence). In DNA form, the CDR3 reads TGTGCCAGCGCAGGGACAGACACTATTCGGGGCTACACCTTC. This sequence encodes CASAGTDTIRGYTF.

This clonotype was seen at least ten times. This sequence joins TRBV3-1 and TRBJ1-5; tentatively, D is TRBD1 (5 bases). CDR1 and CDR2 from the germline V gene are LGHDT and YNNKEL (reference sequence). The CDR3 covers 15 residues. The germline V and J ends were trimmed by 4 bases and 0 bases, with 10 bases remaining between them. CDR3 region: CASSPIRDSNQPQHF. The CDR3 region has the DNA TGTGCCAGCAGCCCGATCAGGGATAGCAATCAGCCCCAGCATTTT.

This clonotype has a count of ten or more. The genes are TRBV5-1 and TRBJ2-7; D is tentatively TRBD1 or TRBD2 (5 bases each). Between the trimmed V and J ends, which lost 1 base and 1 base, there was a span of 9 bases. This CDR3 region has 14 residues. Germline CDR1 and CDR2: SGHRS and YFSETQ. CDR3 sequence reads: CASSLRDRSYEQYF. The CDR3 nucleotides read TGCGCCAGCAGCTTGCGGGACCGTTCCTACGAGCAGTACTTC. The full variable domain, its missing parts supplied by reference TRBV5-1 and TRBJ2-7, is KAGVTQTPRYLIKTRGQQVTLSCSPISGHRSVSWYQQTPGQGLQFLFEYFSETQRNKGNFPGRFSGRQFSNSRSEMNVSTLELGDSALYLCASSLRDRSYEQYFGPGTRLTVT.

This clonotype was picked up many times. V is TRBV20-1 and J is TRBJ2-2, with 7 bases fitting TRBD2. The germline V gene encodes CDR1 DFQATT and CDR2 SNEGSKA (reference sequence). The CDR3 has 14 residues. With 0 bases clipped from V and 3 bases from J, the junction kept 1 base outside the gene matches. DNA of the CDR3: TGCAGTGCTAGAGAGGGGAGGGACACCGGGGAGCTGTTTTTT. Protein: CSAREGRDTGELFF.